A single sample gave rise to the 18 T cell receptor beta chains below, sequenced in a study of blood T cell repertoires in COVID-19. The assay was immunoSEQ multiplex PCR, and TCRdb's table has in-frame clones only and misses some. The data show 200,000 to 250,000 clones, with 87% seen just once and 3% to 3.5% held by the top ten. Sequenced input: peripheral blood. These receptors originate from a man between 18 and 35 years old with active or convalescent COVID-19.

V and J are TRBV4-1 and TRBJ2-7, with D possibly matching TRBD1 (5 bases). This CDR3 has 13 amino acids. V dropped 5 bases and J dropped 3 bases, with 11 bases sitting between them. Germline CDR1 is MGHRA and CDR2 is YSYEKL. CDR3: CASSSDSNYEQYF. DNA of the CDR3: TGCGCCAGCAGCAGCGACAGTAACTACGAGCAGTACTTC.

V usage is TRBV5-8 and J usage is TRBJ1-2, with D possibly TRBD1 on 6 matching bases. Germline V gene sequence: CDR1 SGHTS, CDR2 YDEGEE. The germline V and J ends were trimmed by 0 bases and 4 bases, with 19 bases remaining between them. The CDR3 loop spans 17 amino acids. CDR3 amino acids: CASSLDPGAARGYGYTF. The CDR3 DNA is TGTGCCAGCAGCTTGGATCCAGGGGCCGCGAGGGGCTATGGCTACACCTTC. Looking up the rest from reference TRBV5-8 and TRBJ1-2 gives the full variable domain: EAGVTQSPTHLIKTRGQQATLRCSPISGHTSVYWYQQALGLGLQFLLWYDEGEERNRGNFPPRFSGRQFPNYSSELNVNALELEDSALYLCASSLDPGAARGYGYTFGSGTRLTVV.

V and J are TRBV4-3 and TRBJ2-1, with 13 bases fitting TRBD2. Germline V gene lookup returns CDR1 LGHNA and CDR2 YSLEER. The V and J ends lost 4 bases and 7 bases, in that order; junction bases with no gene match: 7. The CDR3 sequence is 16 residues long. The CDR3 reads CASSRGLAGVENEQFF. The CDR3 region has the DNA TGCGCCAGCAGCCGCGGACTAGCGGGAGTGGAGAATGAGCAGTTCTTC.

The rearrangement uses TRBV3-1 (or the pseudogene TRBV3-2) and TRBJ2-7, with D hard to call. CDR1 is LGHDT, CDR2 YNNKEL, per germline (reference sequence). V was trimmed by 1 base and J by 3 bases, leaving 10 bases between them. This CDR3 is built from 14 residues. The chain's CDR3 is CASSQVSRLYEQYF. CDR3 bases: TGTGCCAGCAGCCAAGTAAGCAGGCTCTACGAGCAGTACTTC.

The chain recombines TRBV2 with TRBJ2-6; perhaps TRBD1 as D (6 bases). This CDR3 spans 15 amino acids. Germline V gene data show CDR1 as SNHLY and CDR2 as FYNNEI. Trimming pared 7 bases from V and 0 bases from J, leaving 10 bases between. Written as DNA, the CDR3 is TGTGCCAGCACCCAGGACAGCTCTGGGGCCAACGTCCTGACTTTC. Translated, it gives CASTQDSSGANVLTF.

The chain has TRBV28 and TRBJ1-5; TRBD1 is a possible D gene (5 bases). The CDR3 extends over 15 amino acids. V was pared by 1 base and J by 6 bases, with 13 bases between. Germline V gives CDR1 MDHEN, CDR2 SYDVKM. The CDR3 DNA is TGTGCCAGCAGTTTATCATTGGGGGGTCGTCAGCCCCAGCATTTT. This sequence encodes CASSLSLGGRQPQHF.

The rearrangement joins TRBV14 to TRBJ1-1; tentatively, D is TRBD1 (6 bases). The germline V and J ends were trimmed by 3 bases and 7 bases, with 15 bases remaining between them. Germline lookup yields CDR1 SGHDN and CDR2 FVKESK. The CDR3 contains 14 residues. The CDR3 loop is CASSHGGPANEAFF. DNA of the CDR3: TGTGCCAGCAGCCACGGGGGGCCGGCTAATGAAGCTTTCTTT. The entire variable domain, with the rest obtained from reference TRBV14 and TRBJ1-1, is as follows: EAGVTQFPSHSVIEKGQTVTLRCDPISGHDNLYWYRRVMGKEIKFLLHFVKESKQDESGMPNNRFLAERTGGTYSTLKVQPAELEDSGVYFCASSHGGPANEAFFGQGTRLTVV.

The gene calls are TRBV3-1 (or the pseudogene TRBV3-2) and TRBJ1-2, with 7 bases identical to TRBD1. V lost 1 base, J lost 7 bases, and 6 bases stayed unmatched. CDR1 is LGHDT and CDR2 is YNNKEL in the germline V gene (reference sequence). The CDR3 consists of 14 residues. CDR3 sequence: CASSQVEGAIGYTF. Written as DNA, the CDR3 is TGTGCCAGCAGCCAAGTTGAGGGGGCGATTGGCTACACCTTC.

The chain combines TRBV5-4 with TRBJ2-2; 12 positions match TRBD1. Per germline, CDR1 SGHNT and CDR2 YYREEE (reference sequence). The CDR3 has 14 residues. The V gene end was trimmed by 5 bases and the J gene end by 7 bases; junction bases not matched to a gene: 3. CDR3 loop: CASRGQGADGELFF. The CDR3 DNA is TGTGCCAGCAGGGGACAGGGGGCCGACGGGGAGCTGTTTTTT.

The chain carries TRBV19 and TRBJ1-1; 8 nucleotides line up with TRBD1. V was clipped by 1 base and J by 7 bases; unmatched bases: 8. The CDR3 length is 15 residues. The germline V gene has CDR1 LNHDA and CDR2 SQIVND (reference sequence). The CDR3 sequence is CASSIGRGQGYEAFF. DNA for the CDR3: TGTGCCAGTAGTATAGGGAGAGGACAGGGATATGAAGCTTTCTTT.

The chain couples TRBV28 to TRBJ2-4, with D possibly TRBD1 on 5 matching bases. Germline CDR1 and CDR2: MDHEN and SYDVKM. Trimming took 5 bases from V and 0 from J, leaving 17 bases between them. The CDR3 sequence is 17 residues long. The CDR3 loop is CASSPQTVTLAKNIQYF. CDR3 bases: TGTGCCAGCAGTCCCCAGACAGTCACATTAGCCAAAAACATTCAGTACTTC.

The chain couples TRBV9 to TRBJ2-5; 7 nucleotides align to TRBD2. Germline V gives CDR1 SGDLS, CDR2 YYNGEE. CDR3 length equals 14 residues. The V gene end was trimmed by 4 bases and the J gene end by 4 bases; junction bases not matched to a gene: 7. The CDR3 is CASSPEIAGETQYF. CDR3 DNA: TGTGCCAGCAGCCCCGAGATAGCGGGAGAGACCCAGTACTTC.

The chain links TRBV7-3 to TRBJ2-3, with 7 bases aligning to TRBD2. V shed 4 bases and J 6 bases; nucleotides not matched to a gene: 10. This CDR3 spans 15 amino acids. CDR1 and CDR2 from the germline V gene are SGHTA and FQGTGA. The CDR3 DNA is TGTGCCAGCAGCTCTGACCTTGGGGGGGTGGATACGCAGTATTTT. Amino acid sequence: CASSSDLGGVDTQYF.

The gene calls are TRBV7-8 and TRBJ2-2; TRBD2 is a possible D gene (6 bases). V lost 6 bases and J 1 base, leaving 12 bases between the germline ends. Germline V gene lookup returns CDR1 SGHVS and CDR2 FQNEAQ. This CDR3 is built from 15 residues. For the CDR3, the DNA is TGTGCCAGCAGGGCCTACGGGGGGAACACCGGGGAGCTGTTTTTT. Protein product: CASRAYGGNTGELFF.

The V gene is TRBV10-3, the J gene TRBJ1-6; D ambiguous. CDR3 length: 15 amino acids. Germline-derived CDR1 and CDR2 are ENHRY and SYGVKD. Trimming cost V 2 bases and J 8 bases, with 13 bases left between them. CDR3 residues: CAISEQEGSDSPLHF. The DNA of the CDR3 is TGTGCCATCAGTGAGCAAGAGGGTTCAGATTCACCCCTCCACTTT.

The chain couples TRBV7-2 to TRBJ2-1; 8 bases fit TRBD2. The CDR3 consists of 15 residues. Germline V gene lookup returns CDR1 SGHTA and CDR2 FQGNSA. Trimming removed 5 bases from V and 7 bases from J; junction bases left unmatched: 10. This CDR3 reads CASSADSGSVNEQFF. The CDR3 DNA reads TGTGCCAGCAGCGCAGACAGCGGGAGTGTAAATGAGCAGTTCTTC.

The V gene is TRBV27, the J gene TRBJ2-3; TRBD2 matches at 8 bases. Losses at the gene ends were 1 base for V and 4 bases for J; bases not matched to a gene: 4. In germline, CDR1 is MNHEY, CDR2 SMNVEV (reference sequence). This CDR3 is built from 15 residues. The chain's CDR3 is CASSLYPAGADTQYF. The CDR3 DNA reads as TGTGCCAGCAGTTTATATCCAGCGGGAGCAGATACGCAGTATTTT.

The gene calls are TRBV6-6 and TRBJ1-6; the match to TRBD1 covers 8 bases. V shed 5 bases, J shed 11 bases, and the junction held 11 bases outside the gene matches. This CDR3 has 15 residues. Germline V gene lookup returns CDR1 MNHNY and CDR2 SVGAGI (reference sequence). The CDR3 nucleotides read TGTGCCAGCAGTACCTACGGACAGGGTGAGGCACCCCTCCACTTT. It translates to CASSTYGQGEAPLHF.